Following are 10 T cell receptor beta chains from one sample sequenced in a study of neurological immune-mediated disorders. Via MiXCR, TCRdb re-called the 5' RACE reads, giving one row per CDR3 protein. The profile shows some 76,000 distinct CDR3 sequences, approximately 3.4% of them singletons. Sequencing used PBMCs. The receptors here all came from a woman in her forties or fifties with multiple sclerosis.

In this sample, this clonotype turned up a few times. The V gene is TRBV12-3 or TRBV12-4, the J gene TRBJ2-1; D is possibly TRBD1 or TRBD2 (6 bases each). V dropped 8 bases and J dropped 14 bases, with 16 bases sitting between them. CDR3 length: 11 amino acids. The CDR3 region is CASGLTRGEFF. Here the CDR3 DNA reads TGTGCCAGCGGTCTCACGAGGGGGGAGTTCTTC.

In this sample, this clonotype turned up many times. The genes are TRBV15 and TRBJ1-4; tentatively, D is TRBD1 (6 bases). Trimming left V 3 bases short and J 2 bases short, with 10 bases between. CDR1 and CDR2 (germline): LNHNV, YYDKDF (reference sequence). The CDR3 loop spans 15 amino acids. CDR3 DNA sequence: TGTGCCACCAGCAGGACGGGGGCGACTAATGAAAAACTGTTTTTT. It encodes CATSRTGATNEKLFF.

This clonotype has a count of ten or more. This sequence joins TRBV5-1 and TRBJ2-1; D remains ambiguous. Trimming pared 0 bases from V and 0 bases from J, leaving 7 bases between. CDR3 size: 15 residues. Germline V gene lookup returns CDR1 SGHRS and CDR2 YFSETQ. This chain's CDR3 is CASSLEASSYNEQFF. For the CDR3, the DNA is TGCGCCAGCAGCTTGGAAGCCAGCTCCTACAATGAGCAGTTCTTC.

In this sample, this clonotype turned up many times. The gene calls are TRBV12-3 or TRBV12-4 and TRBJ2-5; D not resolved. The CDR3 totals 16 residues. V was pared by 6 bases and J by 0 bases, with 17 bases between. The CDR3 is CASSNQFTANQETQYF. Written as DNA, the CDR3 is TGTGCCAGCAGCAACCAATTTACAGCCAACCAAGAGACCCAGTACTTC.

This clonotype has at least ten counts. This chain joins TRBV12-3 or TRBV12-4 and TRBJ2-1; D remains ambiguous. Trimming stripped 1 base from V and 1 base from J, with 5 bases between. There are 14 residues in the CDR3. The CDR3 region has the DNA TGTGCCAGCAGTTTAGGATGGTCCTACAATGAGCAGTTCTTC. It yields the protein CASSLGWSYNEQFF.

Ten or more counts support this clonotype. V gene TRBV6-1 combines with J gene TRBJ2-2; a possible D gene is TRBD1 (5 bases). CDR3 length: 14 amino acids. CDR1 and CDR2 (germline): MNHNS, SASEGT. V gave up 5 bases and J gave up 3 bases, with 10 bases separating them. The CDR3: CASSNRQYTGELFF. For the CDR3, the DNA is TGTGCCAGCAGTAACCGACAGTACACCGGGGAGCTGTTTTTT.

Many counts were recorded for this clonotype. J is TRBJ2-7 and V is TRBV20-1, with 10 bases aligning to TRBD2. This CDR3 region has 13 residues. The junction had 1 base not matched to a gene; V was cut back by 3 bases and J by 2 bases. Germline V gives CDR1 DFQATT, CDR2 SNEGSKA (reference sequence). The CDR3 loop reads CSASGLAAYEQYF. The CDR3 nucleotides read TGCAGTGCTAGCGGACTAGCGGCCTACGAGCAGTACTTC.

This clonotype was observed many times. The CDR3 nucleotides read TGCAGTGCTACCGGGACAGGGGACGGGGAGCTGTTTTTT. It is translated as CSATGTGDGELFF. The V gene is TRBV20-1, the J gene TRBJ2-2; 10 positions agree with TRBD1. From germline, CDR1 is DFQATT and CDR2 SNEGSKA (reference sequence). J gave up 7 bases and V 4 bases, and 3 bases lay outside the gene matches. This CDR3 region has 13 residues.

This clonotype was seen many times. This chain joins TRBV5-1 and TRBJ2-1; 8 nucleotides line up with TRBD2. V trimming: 6 bases; J trimming: 7 bases; junction bases outside the gene matches: 12. Germline CDR1 and CDR2: SGHRS and YFSETQ. The CDR3 extends over 15 amino acids. The CDR3 spells CASTPGTRLSNEQFF. The CDR3 region has the DNA TGCGCCAGCACCCCCGGGACTAGATTATCAAATGAGCAGTTCTTC.

This clonotype was picked up many times. This chain links TRBV19 with TRBJ2-7; 10 bases agree with TRBD1. The CDR3 extends over 14 amino acids. The V segment lost 6 bases and the J segment 7 bases; nucleotides outside the gene matches: 9. Germline V lookup: CDR1 LNHDA, CDR2 SQIVND (reference sequence). In DNA form, the CDR3 reads TGTGCCAGTAGCCCCGGGACAGGGGTTGGGGAGCAGTACGTC. Translating it yields CASSPGTGVGEQYV.